The entry below gives a single T cell receptor (beta chain) sequence along with its context. CDR1 is SGHTA and CDR2 is FQGNSA in the germline V gene. CDR3 length: 12 amino acids. V lost 5 bases to trimming and J lost 9 bases, with 11 bases between them. A quantity of about 0.45 to 1 ug RNA underwent reverse transcription using random hexamers. TCRdb re-called the immunoSEQ multiplex PCR reads with MiXCR, one entry per CDR3 protein. Of approximately 190,000 distinct CDR3 sequences listed, about 94% are singletons. This entry comes from a study of CD8 T cells in Susac syndrome. Sequencing of TCR beta was performed on blood CD8+ and CD4+ T cells.

The specimen was CD4+ T cells from PBMCs. This TCR derives from a human donor in good health. The chain recombines TRBV7-2 with TRBJ2-1; D gene ambiguous. CDR3 residues: CASSMSIAEQFF. The CDR3 DNA follows: TGTGCCAGCAGCATGAGTATTGCTGAGCAGTTCTTC.